Listed below are T cell receptor beta chains from one sample, sequenced in a study of CD8 T cells in ankylosing spondylitis. MiXCR was run by TCRdb on the 5' RACE reads, yielding one entry per CDR3 protein. The repertoire consists of 500,000 to 650,000 distinct CDR3 sequences, with under 5.5% occurring once and the leading ten covering roughly 3.3%. The sample taken for sequencing was blood, either unsorted or a sorted T cell fraction (not recorded which). The source is a male donor with ankylosing spondylitis. Both conserved end residues are part of each CDR3. Fields, in order: D gene, J gene, V gene, clone size, CDR3 protein, CDR3 DNA. D genes are given only for firm matches. The size of a clone is reported for some rows only, either as once, few or many, or as a class for expanded clones.

>-|TRBJ2-1|TRBV24-1|many
CATSDSKYNEQFF
TGTGCCACCAGTGATTCGAAGTACAATGAGCAGTTCTTC
>-|TRBJ2-7|TRBV5-5|many
CASRRGPAYEQYF
TGTGCCAGCAGACGGGGACCTGCCTACGAGCAGTACTTC
>-|TRBJ2-7|TRBV12-3/TRBV12-4|many
CASSLMRGSVVGSYEQYF
TGTGCCAGCAGCCTGATGAGGGGATCGGTAGTTGGCTCCTACGAGCAGTACTTC
>-|TRBJ2-4|TRBV7-9|many
CASSFPGGGIQYF
TGTGCCAGCAGCTTCCCCGGAGGAGGCATTCAGTACTTC
>TRBD1|TRBJ2-3|TRBV4-3|many
CASRDRGTDTQYF
TGCGCCAGCAGGGACAGGGGCACAGATACGCAGTATTTT
>TRBD2|TRBJ2-5|TRBV5-1|few
CASSPFWAGGQETQYF
TGCGCCAGCAGCCCCTTCTGGGCGGGGGGGCAAGAGACCCAGTACTTC
>TRBD2|TRBJ2-7|TRBV7-7|many
CASSPGGGAGFRYEQYF
TGTGCTAGCAGCCCGGGAGGGGGAGCGGGATTCCGCTACGAGCAGTACTTC
>-|TRBJ1-1|TRBV7-2|many
CASSPQWSGGRTEAFF
TGTGCCAGCAGCCCACAATGGAGCGGGGGGCGAACTGAAGCTTTCTTT
>-|TRBJ1-1|TRBV7-9|many
CASSLVGGDTEAFF
TGTGCCAGCAGCTTAGTTGGCGGGGACACTGAAGCTTTCTTT
>TRBD2|TRBJ2-7|TRBV20-1|many
CSAREVSGRGDEQYF
TGCAGTGCTAGAGAGGTCAGCGGACGGGGGGACGAGCAGTACTTC
>-|TRBJ1-6|TRBV7-6|few
CASSFNRGNNSPLHF
TGTGCCAGCAGCTTTAACCGAGGGAACAATTCACCCCTCCACTTT
>TRBD1|TRBJ2-2|TRBV4-2|many
CASSHPDPGQGNTGELFF
TGTGCCAGCAGCCATCCAGATCCGGGACAGGGGAACACCGGGGAGCTGTTTTTT
>TRBD1|TRBJ2-5|TRBV5-6|many
CASSIARGRGKTQYF
TGTGCCAGCAGCATAGCCAGGGGGCGCGGTAAGACCCAGTACTTC
>-|TRBJ1-2|TRBV27|many
CASSLLRTAVWGYTF
TGTGCCAGCAGTTTATTGAGGACTGCAGTCTGGGGCTACACCTTC
>TRBD1|TRBJ2-3|TRBV5-6|few
CASRETGGAADTQYF
TGTGCCAGCAGAGAAACAGGGGGCGCGGCAGATACGCAGTATTTT
>-|TRBJ2-7|TRBV29-1|few
CSVARGYEQYF
TGCAGCGTTGCTAGGGGCTACGAGCAGTACTTC
>TRBD1|TRBJ2-7|TRBV28|many
CASSPGQGRGLEQYF
TGTGCCAGCAGCCCGGGACAGGGCCGAGGGTTGGAGCAGTACTTC
>-|TRBJ1-4|TRBV12-3/TRBV12-4|few
CASSALRALKLFF
TGTGCCAGCAGCGCCCTCAGGGCTTTGAAACTGTTTTTT
>-|TRBJ1-2|TRBV5-5|many
CASSAIAGYGYTF
TGTGCCAGCAGCGCGATCGCAGGGTATGGCTACACCTTC
>-|TRBJ2-2|TRBV27|many
CASSLSNAGLNTGELFF
TGTGCCAGCAGTTTATCGAACGCGGGGCTGAACACCGGGGAGCTGTTTTTT
>-|TRBJ2-2|TRBV11-1|many
CASSRKSIRRLNTGELFF
TGTGCCAGCAGTCGCAAGTCAATCAGAAGGCTAAACACCGGGGAGCTGTTTTTT
>TRBD1|TRBJ2-7|TRBV7-9|many
CASSFSGTGGAGEQYF
TGTGCCAGCAGCTTCTCCGGGACAGGGGGCGCAGGAGAGCAGTACTTC
>TRBD1|TRBJ1-5|TRBV20-1|many
CSARVPRQGEVQPQHF
TGCAGTGCTAGAGTCCCCCGACAGGGAGAGGTTCAGCCCCAGCATTTT
>-|TRBJ1-3|TRBV29-1|many
CSVGEGLGSSGNTIYF
TGCAGCGTGGGAGAAGGGCTCGGGAGCTCTGGAAACACCATATATTTT
>TRBD1|TRBJ1-5|TRBV7-2|many
CASSHRDRNQPQHF
TGTGCCAGCAGTCACCGGGACAGAAATCAGCCCCAGCATTTT
>-|TRBJ1-1|TRBV30|once
CAWSLGGTEAFF
TGTGCCTGGAGCTTGGGGGGGACTGAAGCTTTCTTT
>-|TRBJ1-6|TRBV28|many
CASSPDQGVYNSPLHF
TGTGCCAGCAGTCCCGATCAGGGAGTCTATAATTCACCCCTCCACTTT
>-|TRBJ1-1|TRBV27|many
CASSYFRASEAFF
TGTGCCAGCAGTTACTTCCGCGCGAGCGAAGCTTTCTTT
>-|TRBJ2-1|TRBV27|many
CASSLYGRPYNEQFF
TGTGCCAGCAGTTTATACGGGAGACCCTACAATGAGCAGTTCTTC
>-|TRBJ2-3|TRBV20-1|many
CSAHNTDTQYF
TGCAGTGCTCACAACACAGATACGCAGTATTTT
>-|TRBJ2-3|TRBV4-2|many
CASSQDAAIGTDTQYF
TGTGCCAGCAGCCAAGATGCGGCAATAGGCACAGATACGCAGTATTTT
>-|TRBJ2-4|TRBV27|many
CASSDSTLAKNIQYF
TGTGCCAGCAGTGACAGCACCCTAGCCAAAAACATTCAGTACTTC
>-|TRBJ2-7|TRBV7-9|many
CASSWSGTVTHEQYF
TGTGCCAGCAGCTGGTCCGGGACTGTTACCCACGAGCAGTACTTC
>TRBD1|TRBJ2-1|TRBV29-1|many
CSVGSGTGAYNEQFF
TGCAGCGTAGGGTCAGGGACAGGCGCCTACAATGAGCAGTTCTTC
>-|TRBJ1-5|TRBV6-5|-
CASSYSRGFGQPQHF
TGTGCCAGCAGTTACTCCCGGGGGTTTGGGCAGCCCCAGCATTTT
>-|TRBJ1-4|TRBV20-1|many
CSALATNEKLFF
TGCAGTGCTCTTGCAACTAATGAAAAACTGTTTTTT
>-|TRBJ1-1|TRBV5-1|few
CASSSRSGNTEAFF
TGCGCCAGCAGCTCCAGGAGCGGGAACACTGAAGCTTTCTTT
>-|TRBJ1-5|TRBV4-1|many
CASSQVRAHNQPQHF
TGCGCCAGCAGCCAAGTCCGCGCCCACAATCAGCCCCAGCATTTT
>-|TRBJ1-6|TRBV28|many
CASRAVPYNSPLHF
TGTGCCAGCAGGGCAGTCCCTTATAATTCACCCCTCCACTTT
>-|TRBJ2-3|TRBV7-2|many
CASSSIDRRDTQYF
TGTGCCAGCAGCTCCATTGACCGTCGTGATACGCAGTATTTT
>-|TRBJ1-1|TRBV5-1|many
CASSLVPPRNTEAFF
TGCGCCAGCAGCTTGGTACCCCCCCGGAACACTGAAGCTTTCTTT
>TRBD1|TRBJ1-1|TRBV20-1|many
CSARDVGQGAGEAFF
TGCAGTGCTAGAGATGTCGGACAGGGGGCTGGTGAAGCTTTCTTT
>-|TRBJ2-1|TRBV11-2|many
CASSLTGWDEQFF
TGTGCCAGCAGCTTAACAGGGTGGGATGAGCAGTTCTTC
>-|TRBJ2-7|TRBV7-2|many
CASSLVGTGNVKYF
-
>-|TRBJ2-7|TRBV4-1|many
CASSHLTLGEQYF
TGCGCCAGCAGCCATCTGACCCTCGGCGAGCAGTACTTC